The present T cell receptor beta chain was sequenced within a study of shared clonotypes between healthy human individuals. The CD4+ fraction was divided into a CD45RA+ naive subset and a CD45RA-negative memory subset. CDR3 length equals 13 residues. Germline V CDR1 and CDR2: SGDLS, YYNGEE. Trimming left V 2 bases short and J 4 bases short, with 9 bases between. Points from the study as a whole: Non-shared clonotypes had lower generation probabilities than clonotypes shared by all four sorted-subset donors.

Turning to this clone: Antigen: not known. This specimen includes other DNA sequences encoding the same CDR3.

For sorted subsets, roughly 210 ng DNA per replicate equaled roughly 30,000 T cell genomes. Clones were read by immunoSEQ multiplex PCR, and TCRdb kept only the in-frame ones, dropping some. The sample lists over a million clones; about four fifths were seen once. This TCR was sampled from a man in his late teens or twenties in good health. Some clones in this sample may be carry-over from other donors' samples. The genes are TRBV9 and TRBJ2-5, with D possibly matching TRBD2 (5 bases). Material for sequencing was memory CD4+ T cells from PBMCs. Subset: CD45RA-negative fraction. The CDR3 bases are TGTGCCAGCAGCGTTGGAGGAAGAGAGACCCAGTACTTC. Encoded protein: CASSVGGRETQYF. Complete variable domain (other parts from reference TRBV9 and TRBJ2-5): DSGVTQTPKHLITATGQRVTLRCSPRSGDLSVYWYQQSLDQGLQFLIQYYNGEERAKGNILERFSAQQFPDLHSELNLSSLELGDSALYFCASSVGGRETQYFGPGTRLLVL.